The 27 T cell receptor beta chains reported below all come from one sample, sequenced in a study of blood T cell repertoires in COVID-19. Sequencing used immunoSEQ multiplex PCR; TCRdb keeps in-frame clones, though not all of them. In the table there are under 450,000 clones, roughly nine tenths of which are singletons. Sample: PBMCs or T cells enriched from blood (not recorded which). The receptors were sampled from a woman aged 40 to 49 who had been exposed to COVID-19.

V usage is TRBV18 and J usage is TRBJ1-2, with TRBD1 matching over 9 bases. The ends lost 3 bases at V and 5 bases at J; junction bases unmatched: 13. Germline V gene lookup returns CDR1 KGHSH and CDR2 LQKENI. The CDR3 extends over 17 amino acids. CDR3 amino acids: CASSPFHAGQGGYGYTF. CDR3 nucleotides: TGTGCCAGCTCACCTTTCCACGCGGGACAGGGCGGATATGGCTACACCTTC.

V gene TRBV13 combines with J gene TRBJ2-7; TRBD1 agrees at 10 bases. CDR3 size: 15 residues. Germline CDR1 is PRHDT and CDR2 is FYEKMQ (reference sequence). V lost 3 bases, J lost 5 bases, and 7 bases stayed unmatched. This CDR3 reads CASSFSGTGDNEQYF. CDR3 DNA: TGTGCCAGCAGCTTCTCCGGGACAGGGGACAACGAGCAGTACTTC.

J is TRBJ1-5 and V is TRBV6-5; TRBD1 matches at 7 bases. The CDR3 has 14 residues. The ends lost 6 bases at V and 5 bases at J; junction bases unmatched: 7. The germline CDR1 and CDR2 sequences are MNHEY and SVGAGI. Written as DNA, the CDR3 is TGTGCCAGCAGGCTCGACAGGGCCGATCAGCCCCAGCATTTT. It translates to CASRLDRADQPQHF.

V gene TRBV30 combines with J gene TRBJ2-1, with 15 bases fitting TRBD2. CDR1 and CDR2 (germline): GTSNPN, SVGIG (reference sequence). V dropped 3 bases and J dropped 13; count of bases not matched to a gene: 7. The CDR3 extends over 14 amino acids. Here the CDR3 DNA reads TGTGCCTGGAGAACGGGACTAGCGGGAGGTAGACAGTTCTTC. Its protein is CAWRTGLAGGRQFF.

CDR3 bases: TGTGCCAGCAGCTTAGCTGGGGGGTACGAGCAGTACTTC. Its protein is CASSLAGGYEQYF. The chain couples TRBV7-9 to TRBJ2-7; weak D call: TRBD2 (6 bases). Germline-derived CDR1 and CDR2 are SEHNR and FQNEAQ (reference sequence). CDR3 length: 13 amino acids. The germline V and J ends were trimmed by 0 bases and 4 bases, with 7 bases remaining between them.

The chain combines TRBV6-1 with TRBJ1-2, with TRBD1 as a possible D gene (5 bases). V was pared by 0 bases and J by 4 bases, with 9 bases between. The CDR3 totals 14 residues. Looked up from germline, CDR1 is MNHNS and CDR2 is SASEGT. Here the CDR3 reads CASSEAGGPYGYTF. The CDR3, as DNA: TGTGCCAGCAGTGAAGCGGGGGGACCCTATGGCTACACCTTC.

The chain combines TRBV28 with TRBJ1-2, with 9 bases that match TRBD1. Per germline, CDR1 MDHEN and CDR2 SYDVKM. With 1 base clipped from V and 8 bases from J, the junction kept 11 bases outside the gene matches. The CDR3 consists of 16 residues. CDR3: CASSLYPRDRVEGYTF. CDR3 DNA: TGTGCCAGCAGTTTATACCCCCGGGACAGGGTGGAGGGCTACACCTTC.

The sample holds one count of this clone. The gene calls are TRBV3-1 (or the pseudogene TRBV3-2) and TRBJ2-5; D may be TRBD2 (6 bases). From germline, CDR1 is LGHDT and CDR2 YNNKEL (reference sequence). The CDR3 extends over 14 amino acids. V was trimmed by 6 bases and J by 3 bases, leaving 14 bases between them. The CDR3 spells CASRIRGTKETQYF. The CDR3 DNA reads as TGTGCCAGCAGGATACGGGGGACCAAAGAGACCCAGTACTTC.

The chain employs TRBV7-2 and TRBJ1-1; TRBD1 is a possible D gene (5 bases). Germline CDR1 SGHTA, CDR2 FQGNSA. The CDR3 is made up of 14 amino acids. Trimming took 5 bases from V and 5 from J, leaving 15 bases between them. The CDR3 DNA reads TGTGCCAGCAGCCACCCACAGGCGGGGACTGAAGCTTTCTTT. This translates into CASSHPQAGTEAFF.

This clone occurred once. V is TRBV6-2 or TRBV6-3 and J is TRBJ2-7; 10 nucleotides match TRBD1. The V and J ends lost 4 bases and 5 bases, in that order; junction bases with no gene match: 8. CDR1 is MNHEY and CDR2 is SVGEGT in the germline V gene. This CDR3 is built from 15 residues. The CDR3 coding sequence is TGTGCCAGCAGTTCCCCGGGACAGGGGAGCAACGAGCAGTACTTC. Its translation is CASSSPGQGSNEQYF.

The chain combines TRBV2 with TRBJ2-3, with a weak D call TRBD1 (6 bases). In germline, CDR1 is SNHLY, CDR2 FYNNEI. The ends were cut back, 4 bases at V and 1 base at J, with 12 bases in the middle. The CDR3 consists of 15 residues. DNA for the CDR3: TGTGCCAGCAGTGTAAGGGGGAAGGGCACAGATACGCAGTATTTT. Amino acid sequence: CASSVRGKGTDTQYF.

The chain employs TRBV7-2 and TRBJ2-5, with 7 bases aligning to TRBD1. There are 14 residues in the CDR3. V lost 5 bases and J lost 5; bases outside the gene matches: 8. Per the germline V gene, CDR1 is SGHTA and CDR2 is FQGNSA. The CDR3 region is CASSANRGSETQYF. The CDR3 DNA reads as TGTGCCAGCAGCGCCAACAGGGGATCGGAGACCCAGTACTTC.

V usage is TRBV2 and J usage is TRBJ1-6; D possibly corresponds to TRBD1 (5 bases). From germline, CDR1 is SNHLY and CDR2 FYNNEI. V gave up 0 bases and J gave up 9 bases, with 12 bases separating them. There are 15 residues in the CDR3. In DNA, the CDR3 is TGTGCCAGCAGTGAAGCGGCACGCGGGGGTTCACCCCTCCACTTT. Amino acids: CASSEAARGGSPLHF.

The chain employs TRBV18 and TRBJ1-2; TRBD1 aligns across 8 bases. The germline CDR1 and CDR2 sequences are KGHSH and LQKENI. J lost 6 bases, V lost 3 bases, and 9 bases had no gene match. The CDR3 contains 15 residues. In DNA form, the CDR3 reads TGTGCCAGCTCACCCCCTCCAGGGGGCTGGAATGGCTACACCTTC. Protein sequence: CASSPPPGGWNGYTF. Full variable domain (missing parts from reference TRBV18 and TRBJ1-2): NAGVMQNPRHLVRRRGQEARLRCSPMKGHSHVYWYRQLPEEGLKFMVYLQKENIIDESGMPKERFSAEFPKEGPSILRIQQVVRGDSAAYFCASSPPPGGWNGYTFGSGTRLTVV.

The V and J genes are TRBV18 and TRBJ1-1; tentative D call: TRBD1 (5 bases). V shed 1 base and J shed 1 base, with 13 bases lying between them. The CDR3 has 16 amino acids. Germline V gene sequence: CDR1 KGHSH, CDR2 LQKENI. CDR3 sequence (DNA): TGTGCCAGCTCACCACATACTAGGGGAGGGAACACTGAAGCTTTCTTT. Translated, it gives CASSPHTRGGNTEAFF.

CDR3 DNA: TGTGCCAGCAGCTTACGGGGACAGGGGGCAACTGAAGCTTTCTTT. Translating gives CASSLRGQGATEAFF. J is TRBJ1-1 and V is TRBV7-9; 12 positions match TRBD1. J gave up 5 bases and V 2 bases, and 3 bases lay outside the gene matches. This CDR3 is 15 amino acids long. The germline gives CDR1 SEHNR, CDR2 FQNEAQ (reference sequence).

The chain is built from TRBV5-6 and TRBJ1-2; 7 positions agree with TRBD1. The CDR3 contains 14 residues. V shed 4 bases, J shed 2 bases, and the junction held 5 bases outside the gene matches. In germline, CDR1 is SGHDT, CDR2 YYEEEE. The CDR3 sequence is CASSPDRKNYGYTF. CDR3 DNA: TGTGCCAGCAGCCCGGACAGGAAGAACTATGGCTACACCTTC.

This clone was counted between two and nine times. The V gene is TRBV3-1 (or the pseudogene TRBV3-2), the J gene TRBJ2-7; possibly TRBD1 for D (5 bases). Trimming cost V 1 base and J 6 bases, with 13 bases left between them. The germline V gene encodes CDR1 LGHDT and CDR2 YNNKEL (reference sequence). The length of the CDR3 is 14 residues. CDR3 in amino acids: CASSQVQGISEQYF. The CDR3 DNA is TGTGCCAGCAGCCAAGTCCAGGGTATAAGCGAGCAGTACTTC.

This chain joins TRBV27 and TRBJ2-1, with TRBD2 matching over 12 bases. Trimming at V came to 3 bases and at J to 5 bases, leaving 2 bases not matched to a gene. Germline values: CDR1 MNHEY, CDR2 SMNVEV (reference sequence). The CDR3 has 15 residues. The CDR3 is CASSFGLAGNNEQFF. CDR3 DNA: TGTGCCAGCAGTTTTGGACTAGCGGGAAACAATGAGCAGTTCTTC.

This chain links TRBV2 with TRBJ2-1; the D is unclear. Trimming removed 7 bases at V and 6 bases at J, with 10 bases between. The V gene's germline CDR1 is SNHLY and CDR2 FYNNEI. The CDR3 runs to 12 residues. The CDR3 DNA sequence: TGTGCCAGCAAGGCTTACAGCAATGAGCAGTTCTTC. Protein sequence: CASKAYSNEQFF.

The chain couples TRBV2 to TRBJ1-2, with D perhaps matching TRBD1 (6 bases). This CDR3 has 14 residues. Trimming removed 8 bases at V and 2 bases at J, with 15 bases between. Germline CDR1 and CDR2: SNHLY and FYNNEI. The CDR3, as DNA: TGTGCCAGCGGTAGGGGGGGAAGCAACTATGGCTACACCTTC. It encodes CASGRGGSNYGYTF.

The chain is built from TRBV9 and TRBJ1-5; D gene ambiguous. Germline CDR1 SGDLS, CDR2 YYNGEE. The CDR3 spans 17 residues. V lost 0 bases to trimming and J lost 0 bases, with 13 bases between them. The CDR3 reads CASSVGGTPFSNQPQHF. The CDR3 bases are TGTGCCAGCAGCGTAGGTGGCACCCCTTTTAGCAATCAGCCCCAGCATTTT.

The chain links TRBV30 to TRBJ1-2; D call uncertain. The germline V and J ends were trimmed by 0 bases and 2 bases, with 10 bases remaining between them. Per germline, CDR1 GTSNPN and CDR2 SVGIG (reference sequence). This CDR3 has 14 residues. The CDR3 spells CAWSVDTGNYGYTF. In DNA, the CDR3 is TGTGCCTGGAGTGTAGATACCGGGAACTATGGCTACACCTTC.

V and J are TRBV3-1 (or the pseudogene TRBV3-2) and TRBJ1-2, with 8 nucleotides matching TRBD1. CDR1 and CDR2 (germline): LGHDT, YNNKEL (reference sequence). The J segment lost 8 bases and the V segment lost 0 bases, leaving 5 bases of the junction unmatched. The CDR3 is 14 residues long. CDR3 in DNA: TGTGCCAGCAGCCAAGACCCCAGGGGGCAAGGCTACACCTTC. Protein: CASSQDPRGQGYTF.

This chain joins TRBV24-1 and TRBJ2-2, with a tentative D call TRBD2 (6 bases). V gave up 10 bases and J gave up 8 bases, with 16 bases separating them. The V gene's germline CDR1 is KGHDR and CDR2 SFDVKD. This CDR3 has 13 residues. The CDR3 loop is CATRDSPPGELFF. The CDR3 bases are TGTGCCACGAGGGACTCCCCCCCGGGGGAGCTGTTTTTT.

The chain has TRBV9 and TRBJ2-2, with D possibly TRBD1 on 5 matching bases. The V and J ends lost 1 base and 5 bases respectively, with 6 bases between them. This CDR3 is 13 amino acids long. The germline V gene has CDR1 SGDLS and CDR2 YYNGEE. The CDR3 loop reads CASSVQGTGELFF. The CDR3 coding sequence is TGTGCCAGCAGCGTACAGGGTACCGGGGAGCTGTTTTTT. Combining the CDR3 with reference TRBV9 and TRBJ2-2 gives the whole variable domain DSGVTQTPKHLITATGQRVTLRCSPRSGDLSVYWYQQSLDQGLQFLIQYYNGEERAKGNILERFSAQQFPDLHSELNLSSLELGDSALYFCASSVQGTGELFFGEGSRLTVL.

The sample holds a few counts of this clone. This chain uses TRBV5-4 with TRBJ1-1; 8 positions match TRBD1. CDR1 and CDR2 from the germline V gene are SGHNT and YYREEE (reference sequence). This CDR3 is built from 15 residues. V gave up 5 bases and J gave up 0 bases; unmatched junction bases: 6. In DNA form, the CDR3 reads TGTGCCAGCAGTTATTGGGACAGGATGAACACTGAAGCTTTCTTT. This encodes CASSYWDRMNTEAFF.